These 15 T cell receptor beta chains originate from one sample sequenced in a study of T cells expressing NK-cell markers. TCRdb re-called the 5' RACE reads; every CDR3 protein appears as one record, without DNA. In all, the sample yields roughly 390,000 distinct CDR3 sequences. Sequencing was performed on blood T cells: a sorted CD56 or NKG2C T cell subset, CD4+ or CD8+ T cells, or bulk PBMC T cells (not recorded which). These receptors came from a man aged 18-75 years in good health.

This chain joins TRBV5-6 and TRBJ2-3; the TCRdb call, TRBD1, lacks DNA for checking. CDR3 length equals 15 residues. The germline gives CDR1 SGHDT, CDR2 YYEEEE. The CDR3: CASSYWTGGMDTQYF.

The V gene is TRBV7-8, the J gene TRBJ2-7; the TCRdb D gene call, TRBD1, has no DNA to confirm it. The CDR3 length is 17 residues. The germline gives CDR1 SGHVS, CDR2 FQNEAQ. CDR3 residues: CASSLGLPTETGNEQYF.

J is TRBJ1-5 and V is TRBV20-1; with no DNA, the TCRdb D assignment of TRBD1 cannot be verified. This CDR3 has 15 amino acids. Looked up from germline, CDR1 is DFQATT and CDR2 is SNEGSKA (reference sequence). The chain's CDR3 is CSAVQPRDRNQPQHF.

The genes are TRBV3-1 and TRBJ2-4; TCRdb picks TRBD1, but there is no DNA to check that call. CDR1 LGHDT and CDR2 YNNKEL come from the germline V gene (reference sequence). This CDR3 has 15 amino acids. The CDR3 protein is CASSQVGEAKNIQYF.

The genes are TRBV5-1 and TRBJ1-6; TCRdb's D call, TRBD1, is unchecked because there is no DNA. The CDR3 sequence is 15 residues long. Germline V gene data show CDR1 as SGHRS and CDR2 as YFSETQ. The CDR3 here is CASSPRAPAGSPLHF.

The chain combines TRBV6-1 with TRBJ1-1. The V gene's germline CDR1 is MNHNS and CDR2 SASEGT. The CDR3 sequence is 13 residues long. The CDR3 protein is CASSLLPAAEAFF.

The rearrangement links TRBV6-5 to TRBJ2-3; TCRdb designates TRBD1, a call that cannot be tested without DNA. Germline V CDR1 and CDR2: MNHEY, SVGAGI. This CDR3 has 15 residues. CDR3: CASSSGTGPADTQYF.

This chain joins TRBV12-3 or TRBV12-4 and TRBJ2-7; TCRdb reports TRBD1, a call that lacks DNA to check it against. CDR3 length: 15 residues. The CDR3 protein is CASSFGWRGRHEQYF.

The chain employs TRBV11-2 and TRBJ2-1; TCRdb proposes TRBD2, but this gene call is untestable without DNA. The CDR3 extends over 16 amino acids. Germline V gene sequence: CDR1 SGHAT, CDR2 FQNNGV. The CDR3 here is CASSGQRLAGYNEQFF.

This rearrangement joins TRBV27 to TRBJ2-7; TCRdb names TRBD1, which stays unverified in the absence of DNA. Germline CDR1 reads MNHEY; CDR2 reads SMNVEV (reference sequence). This CDR3 comprises 14 residues. The CDR3 here is CASRKQGTASEQYF.

The chain employs TRBV7-3 and TRBJ1-1; TCRdb indicates TRBD1, and absent DNA this call remains unverified. CDR3 size: 15 residues. Germline lookup yields CDR1 SGHTA and CDR2 FQGTGA. The CDR3: CASSLSGQGGTEAFF.

V and J are TRBV5-1 and TRBJ2-2; the D call of TRBD1 rests on TCRdb alone, since no DNA is present to check it. This CDR3 has 15 residues. The germline CDR1 and CDR2 sequences are SGHRS and YFSETQ. CDR3 sequence: CASRQDSMNTGELFF.

This chain joins TRBV6-1 and TRBJ1-4; without DNA, the TCRdb call of TRBD1 cannot be checked. CDR1 and CDR2 from the germline V gene are MNHNS and SASEGT. The CDR3 loop spans 14 amino acids. Here the CDR3 reads CASKTGRGDEKLFF.

The chain joins TRBV12-3 or TRBV12-4 to TRBJ1-2; TCRdb lists TRBD1, though no DNA is available to test this call. This CDR3 contains 12 residues. The CDR3 here is CASARQGRSYTF.

The rearrangement links TRBV19 to TRBJ2-7; as DNA is missing, the TRBD1 call by TCRdb cannot be tested. This CDR3 has 13 residues. The germline V gene has CDR1 LNHDA and CDR2 SQIVND (reference sequence). The CDR3 is CASNRGVSYEQYF.